The 30 T cell receptor beta chains presented below share a single source sample, sequenced in a study of T cells in Graves' hyperthyroidism and ophthalmopathy. RNA transcripts served as the template for amplifying TCR beta CDR3 regions. TCR CDR3 underwent first-round RT-PCR with the HTBI primer set. TCRdb analysed the multiplex PCR reads with MiXCR anew, one entry per CDR3 protein. The sample has approximately 400,000 distinct CDR3 sequences, approximately 15% seen once. The sample taken for sequencing was blood. The source is a man aged 25-45 years with Graves' hyperthyroidism that later progressed to Graves' ophthalmopathy.

A few counts support this clonotype. The chain couples TRBV13 to TRBJ1-4, with TRBD1 matching over 8 bases. In germline, CDR1 is PRHDT, CDR2 FYEKMQ (reference sequence). V lost 2 bases to trimming and J lost 6 bases; unmatched junction nucleotides: 5. The CDR3 is made up of 15 amino acids. The CDR3 is CASSLRGQEHEKLFF. The CDR3 DNA sequence: TGTGCCAGCAGCTTAAGGGGACAGGAACATGAAAAACTGTTTTTT.

This clonotype was counted many times. The chain has TRBV20-1 and TRBJ2-7, with a weak D call TRBD1 (7 bases). V gave up 6 bases and J gave up 6 bases, with 21 bases separating them. The CDR3 covers 14 residues. Germline-derived CDR1 and CDR2 are DFQATT and SNEGSKA (reference sequence). CDR3 protein: CSALEGQGGSEQYF. In nucleotides, the CDR3 is TGCAGTGCCTTGGAAGGCCAGGGGGGATCCGAGCAGTACTTC.

The sample holds a few counts of this clonotype. V usage is TRBV7-9 and J usage is TRBJ1-6; maybe TRBD1 (5 bases). Germline assignment: CDR1 SEHNR and CDR2 FQNEAQ (reference sequence). V was trimmed by 5 bases and J by 7 bases, leaving 15 bases between them. The CDR3 extends over 15 amino acids. The CDR3 DNA follows: TGTGCCAGCAGCATCCAGGGTGCGGGAAATTCACCCCTCCACTTT. It encodes CASSIQGAGNSPLHF.

The J gene is TRBJ1-3, the V gene TRBV10-3; the match to TRBD1 covers 7 bases. Germline V gene lookup returns CDR1 ENHRY and CDR2 SYGVKD. CDR3 length equals 16 residues. With 3 bases clipped from V and 0 bases from J, the junction kept 5 bases outside the gene matches. CDR3 amino acids: CAISEGGTVSGNTIYF. The CDR3 DNA is TGTGCCATCAGTGAAGGGGGCACGGTCTCTGGAAACACCATATATTTT.

The rearrangement uses TRBV13 and TRBJ1-2; no firm D call. The V end was cut by 0 bases, the J end by 5 bases, with 25 bases between. There are 19 residues in the CDR3. Germline V gene sequence: CDR1 PRHDT, CDR2 FYEKMQ (reference sequence). The CDR3 is CASSLGVSPDPFGSYGYTF. CDR3 nucleotide sequence: TGTGCCAGCAGCTTAGGGGTCAGCCCCGACCCTTTCGGAAGTTATGGCTACACCTTC.

The sample holds many counts of this clonotype. The chain couples TRBV12-3 or TRBV12-4 to TRBJ2-3; D not resolved. The CDR3 consists of 15 residues. V shed 5 bases and J shed 2 bases, with 14 bases lying between them. CDR3 sequence: CASSPSVPYTDTQYF. The CDR3 DNA sequence: TGTGCCAGCAGTCCTAGTGTCCCCTACACAGATACGCAGTATTTT.

This clonotype was counted only a few times. V and J are TRBV28 and TRBJ2-6; unclear D gene. V gave up 2 bases and J gave up 0 bases, with 8 bases separating them. The CDR3 consists of 16 residues. Germline V gives CDR1 MDHEN, CDR2 SYDVKM. CDR3 sequence (DNA): TGTGCCAGCAGTTTAAGCTCAGCCTCTGGGGCCAACGTCCTGACTTTC. Translated, it gives CASSLSSASGANVLTF.

This chain's CDR3 is CASSQASGGNGYTF. CDR3 nucleotides: TGTGCCAGCAGCCAAGCGTCGGGGGGCAATGGCTACACCTTC. The V call is TRBV3-1, the J call TRBJ1-2, with D tentatively TRBD1 (6 bases). V lost 1 base and J lost 6, with 12 bases in between. The CDR3 is 14 amino acids. Germline V gene lookup returns CDR1 LGHDT and CDR2 YNNKEL (reference sequence). Supplemented by reference TRBV3-1 and TRBJ1-2, the full variable domain reads DTAVSQTPKYLVTQMGNDKSIKCEQNLGHDTMYWYKQDSKKFLKIMFSYNNKELIINETVPNRFSPKSPDKAHLNLHINSLELGDSAVYFCASSQASGGNGYTFGSGTRLTVV.

The chain carries TRBV18 and TRBJ2-7; D not certain. Deletions cut 0 bases from V and 3 bases from J, with 6 bases between. Germline V gene data show CDR1 as KGHSH and CDR2 as LQKENI. The CDR3 extends over 13 amino acids. CDR3 bases: TGTGCCAGCTCACCACCGCAAGGCTACGAGCAGTACTTC. Protein sequence: CASSPPQGYEQYF. The variable domain in full, completed from reference TRBV18 and TRBJ2-7, reads NAGVMQNPRHLVRRRGQEARLRCSPMKGHSHVYWYRQLPEEGLKFMVYLQKENIIDESGMPKERFSAEFPKEGPSILRIQQVVRGDSAAYFCASSPPQGYEQYFGPGTRLTVT.

This rearrangement joins TRBV15 to TRBJ1-2; D is perhaps TRBD1 (5 bases). Germline V gene data show CDR1 as LNHNV and CDR2 as YYDKDF (reference sequence). V lost 4 bases to trimming and J lost 8 bases, with 23 bases between them. CDR3 length equals 16 residues. The CDR3: CATSIRIQVEEGGYTF. CDR3 in DNA: TGTGCCACCAGCATCCGAATACAGGTTGAAGAAGGCGGCTACACCTTC.

The CDR3 coding sequence is TGTGCCAGCAGTTATTCCCGGACGGAATACTATGGCTACACCTTC. It codes for CASSYSRTEYYGYTF. This chain uses TRBV6-1 with TRBJ1-2; D gene unclear. The CDR3 covers 15 residues. Germline assignment: CDR1 MNHNS and CDR2 SASEGT. Between the trimmed V and J ends, which lost 5 bases and 3 bases, there was a span of 16 bases.

Comment on this clonotype: Just one base apart from a much larger clone, this may be a read error. The genes are TRBV28 and TRBJ2-7, with TRBD1 identical over 7 bases. V gave up 7 bases and J gave up 2 bases; unmatched junction bases: 11. The CDR3 sequence is 15 residues long. The germline V gene has CDR1 MDHEN and CDR2 SYDVKM. This CDR3 is CASNTPRQGPYEQYF. The CDR3 DNA reads TGTGCCAGCAATACCCCGAGACAGGGCCCCTACGAGCAGTACTTC.

This clonotype was seen many times. The gene calls are TRBV11-3 and TRBJ2-1; TRBD1 matches 8 bases. The CDR3 is 14 amino acids. V gave up 5 bases and J gave up 6 bases; unmatched junction bases: 6. Germline V gene sequence: CDR1 SGHNT, CDR2 YENEEA. This CDR3 is CASSIETGGNEQFF. In DNA form, the CDR3 reads TGTGCCAGCAGCATCGAAACAGGGGGCAATGAGCAGTTCTTC.

This clonotype was picked up many times. V is TRBV2 and J is TRBJ1-5; TRBD1 might be the D (6 bases). V lost 8 bases and J lost 3, with 8 bases in between. The germline V gene encodes CDR1 SNHLY and CDR2 FYNNEI. CDR3 length equals 12 residues. In DNA form, the CDR3 reads TGTGCCAGCGGGGGGCTCAATCAGCCCCAGCATTTT. Amino acids: CASGGLNQPQHF.

This clonotype was picked up many times. The V call is TRBV18, the J call TRBJ2-7, with D perhaps given as TRBD1 or TRBD2 (5 bases each). Germline loops: CDR1 KGHSH, CDR2 LQKENI. The CDR3 is made up of 13 amino acids. V lost 7 bases and J lost 2, with 12 bases in between. CDR3 sequence reads: CASCRDAPYEQYF. The CDR3 DNA follows: TGTGCCAGCTGCCGGGACGCCCCCTACGAGCAGTACTTC.

The gene calls are TRBV5-5 and TRBJ2-1; D possibly uses TRBD1 or TRBD2 (5 bases each). CDR1 is SGHKS and CDR2 is YYEKEE in the germline V gene (reference sequence). The CDR3 covers 20 residues. V lost 4 bases to trimming and J lost 2 bases, with 28 bases between them. CDR3 in amino acids: CASSTINRLAFTKAYNEQFF. DNA for the CDR3: TGTGCCAGCAGCACGATTAACAGGCTAGCCTTTACCAAGGCCTACAATGAGCAGTTCTTC.

This clonotype turned up a few times. The chain has TRBV11-2 and TRBJ2-2; tentatively, D is TRBD1 or TRBD2 (5 bases each). The CDR3 contains 17 residues. In germline, CDR1 is SGHAT, CDR2 FQNNGV. Trimming pared 1 base from V and 0 bases from J, leaving 12 bases between. The DNA for the CDR3 is TGTGCCAGCAGCTTAGGGTTTGGGACCACGAACACCGGGGAGCTGTTTTTT. It is translated as CASSLGFGTTNTGELFF.

This clonotype was observed a handful of times. The chain employs TRBV7-9 and TRBJ1-1; D gene ambiguous. The CDR3 sequence is 14 residues long. Deletions cut 2 bases from V and 1 base from J, with 8 bases between. Germline V gene sequence: CDR1 SEHNR, CDR2 FQNEAQ (reference sequence). The CDR3 reads CASSLLSGNTEAFF. CDR3 nucleotide sequence: TGTGCCAGCAGCTTATTGTCCGGGAACACTGAAGCTTTCTTT.

This clonotype has at least ten counts. V usage is TRBV28 and J usage is TRBJ1-2; D might be TRBD1 (6 bases). V was shortened by 3 bases and J by 4 bases, with 12 bases between the two germline ends. The CDR3 has 14 amino acids. Looked up from germline, CDR1 is MDHEN and CDR2 is SYDVKM. CDR3 sequence reads: CASSFADRIYGYTF. The CDR3 bases are TGTGCCAGCAGTTTTGCCGACAGGATCTATGGCTACACCTTC.

This clonotype was picked up many times. The V and J genes are TRBV7-2 and TRBJ2-7; no clear D gene. The CDR3 runs to 13 residues. CDR1 SGHTA and CDR2 FQGNSA come from the germline V gene. Trimming removed 1 base at V and 3 bases at J, with 7 bases between. The CDR3 DNA sequence: TGTGCCAGCAGCTTAGTGTCCGACTACGAGCAGTACTTC. This translates into CASSLVSDYEQYF.

Comments on this clonotype: This may arise from a read error, as a much more abundant clone is one base away. This sequence joins TRBV27 and TRBJ1-1; no definite D call. CDR1 is MNHEY, CDR2 SMNVEV, per germline (reference sequence). This CDR3 is 13 amino acids long. Trimming removed 2 bases at V and 5 bases at J, with 9 bases between. The CDR3 loop reads CASSLNRRTEAFF. DNA for the CDR3: TGTGCCAGCAGTTTAAATCGGAGGACTGAAGCTTTCTTT.

This clonotype turned up a few times. J is TRBJ1-5 and V is TRBV12-3 or TRBV12-4, with 9 bases that match TRBD1. The CDR3 has 18 amino acids. With V trimmed by 2 bases and J by 0 bases, 8 bases remained unmatched. The CDR3 nucleotides read TGTGCCAGCAGTTTATGGGGACAGGGATTTTATAGCAATCAGCCCCAGCATTTT. As protein: CASSLWGQGFYSNQPQHF.

The V gene is TRBV3-1, the J gene TRBJ2-5, with 7 bases fitting TRBD1. The germline V gene encodes CDR1 LGHDT and CDR2 YNNKEL (reference sequence). V lost 1 base to trimming and J lost 5 bases; unmatched junction nucleotides: 4. The CDR3 is 14 residues long. The CDR3 DNA sequence: TGTGCCAGCAGCCAAGGACAGGGAAAGGAGACCCAGTACTTC. Residues: CASSQGQGKETQYF.

The genes are TRBV12-5 and TRBJ2-2; D may be TRBD2 (5 bases). Trimming left V 5 bases short and J 0 bases short, with 13 bases between. Germline CDR1 and CDR2: LGHNT and FRNRAP. The CDR3 consists of 16 residues. The CDR3 loop is CASGPWALANTGELFF. CDR3 DNA sequence: TGTGCTAGTGGTCCCTGGGCACTAGCGAACACCGGGGAGCTGTTTTTT.

This clonotype was counted ten times or more. The chain carries TRBV11-2 and TRBJ2-1, with D perhaps TRBD2 (6 bases). Germline values: CDR1 SGHAT, CDR2 FQNNGV. This CDR3 region has 16 residues. V lost 5 bases and J lost 4, with 18 bases in between. This chain's CDR3 is CASSVPGAGGYNEQFF. The CDR3 DNA sequence: TGTGCCAGCAGCGTCCCCGGGGCTGGAGGGTACAATGAGCAGTTCTTC.

The rearrangement uses TRBV28 and TRBJ2-7; D gene uncertain. The CDR3 totals 12 residues. CDR1 and CDR2 (germline): MDHEN, SYDVKM. Trimming left V 3 bases short and J 2 bases short, with 5 bases between. The CDR3 is CASSFGAYEQYF. The CDR3 region has the DNA TGTGCCAGCAGTTTTGGTGCCTACGAGCAGTACTTC.

The J gene is TRBJ1-6, the V gene TRBV28; no reliable D call. Germline V lookup: CDR1 MDHEN, CDR2 SYDVKM. CDR3 length: 12 amino acids. Trimming shortened V by 8 bases and J by 8 bases, and 10 bases separated the two germline ends. The CDR3 reads CASRQNHSPLHF. As DNA, the CDR3 is TGTGCCAGCCGTCAGAACCATTCACCCCTCCACTTT.

The chain combines TRBV9 with TRBJ2-2; unclear D gene. Germline V gene data show CDR1 as SGDLS and CDR2 as YYNGEE. CDR3 length: 15 residues. Trimming stripped 4 bases from V and 5 bases from J, with 15 bases between. The CDR3 sequence: CASSHPSVGTGELFF. CDR3 bases: TGTGCCAGCAGCCACCCCAGCGTCGGGACCGGGGAGCTGTTTTTT.

This clonotype has ten or more counts. The chain joins TRBV12-3 or TRBV12-4 to TRBJ1-6, with TRBD1 identical over 7 bases. The CDR3 is 14 amino acids. V shed 6 bases, J shed 8 bases, and the junction held 7 bases outside the gene matches. The DNA of the CDR3 is TGTGCCAGCAGCAGACAGGGATCGTATTCACCCCTCCACTTT. It specifies CASSRQGSYSPLHF.

This clonotype was observed once. This sequence joins TRBV5-1 and TRBJ2-1; 8 nucleotides align to TRBD2. The tail of the sequence fits TRBJ2-7 better, so the J call may be wrong. CDR1 SGHRS and CDR2 YFSETQ come from the germline V gene. The CDR3 is made up of 17 amino acids. CDR3: CASSLASSGGGPNEQYF. The CDR3 DNA sequence: TGCGCCAGCAGCTTGGCCAGCTCTGGCGGGGGGCCCAATGAGCAGTACTTC.